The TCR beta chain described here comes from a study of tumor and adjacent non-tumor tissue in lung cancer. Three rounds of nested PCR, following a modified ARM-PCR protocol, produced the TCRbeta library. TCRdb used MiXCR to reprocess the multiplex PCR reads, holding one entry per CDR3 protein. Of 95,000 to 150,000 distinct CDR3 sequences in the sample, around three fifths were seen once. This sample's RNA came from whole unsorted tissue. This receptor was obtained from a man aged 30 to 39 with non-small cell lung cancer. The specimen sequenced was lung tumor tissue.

This CDR3 is CASSSWQMNYGYTF. The CDR3 DNA is TGTGCCAGCAGCTCCTGGCAGATGAACTATGGCTACACCTTC. V usage is TRBV11-2 and J usage is TRBJ1-2; no clear D. Germline-derived CDR1 and CDR2 are SGHAT and FQNNGV. V lost 4 bases and J 2 bases, leaving 11 bases between the germline ends. The CDR3 has 14 residues. The full variable domain, in which reference TRBV11-2 and TRBJ1-2 provide the parts outside the CDR3, is EAGVAQSPRYKIIEKRQSVAFWCNPISGHATLYWYQQILGQGPKLLIQFQNNGVVDDSQLPKDRFSAERLKGVDSTLKIQPAKLEDSAVYLCASSSWQMNYGYTFGSGTRLTVV.